Following are 25 T cell receptor beta chains from one sample sequenced in a study of blood T cell repertoires in COVID-19. Only in-frame clones appear in the TCRdb table, and some are missing; sequencing was by immunoSEQ multiplex PCR. The sample lists some 110,000 clones; about 80% were seen once. The sequencing input was peripheral blood. These receptors all come from an older man with acute or convalescent COVID-19.

The chain recombines TRBV28 with TRBJ1-1, with a weak D call TRBD1 (5 bases). CDR1 MDHEN and CDR2 SYDVKM come from the germline V gene. There are 16 residues in the CDR3. The V gene lost 7 bases and the J gene lost 0 bases, with 18 bases spanning the gap. Written as DNA, the CDR3 is TGTGCCAGCACGACGGCGGGGGATGTTGTGAACACTGAAGCTTTCTTT. Encoded protein: CASTTAGDVVNTEAFF.

This clone was seen just once. The chain is built from TRBV19 and TRBJ1-3, with D tentatively TRBD1 (6 bases). Germline CDR1 and CDR2: LNHDA and SQIVND (reference sequence). Trimming removed 3 bases from V and 0 bases from J, with 9 bases in between. The CDR3 spans 15 residues. CDR3 loop: CASSIGDISGNTIYF. The CDR3 bases are TGTGCCAGTAGTATTGGGGACATCTCTGGAAACACCATATATTTT.

The rearrangement links TRBV6-4 to TRBJ2-1; 11 nucleotides align to TRBD2. Trimming at V came to 6 bases and at J to 7 bases, leaving 5 bases not matched to a gene. The CDR3 sequence is 14 residues long. The germline V gene has CDR1 MRHNA and CDR2 SNTAGT. Written as DNA, the CDR3 is TGTGCCAGCAGGAATAGCGGGGGGGCAAATGAGCAGTTCTTC. This codes for CASRNSGGANEQFF.

The chain joins TRBV19 to TRBJ2-7; weak D call: TRBD2 (5 bases). Trimming cost V 0 bases and J 3 bases, with 12 bases left between them. This CDR3 has 15 amino acids. The V gene's germline CDR1 is LNHDA and CDR2 SQIVND (reference sequence). The CDR3 protein is CASSIDPTRGYEQYF. DNA for the CDR3: TGTGCCAGTAGTATAGATCCGACACGGGGCTACGAGCAGTACTTC.

The chain links TRBV20-1 to TRBJ1-5; a weak D match, TRBD1 (6 bases). CDR1 and CDR2 (germline): DFQATT, SNEGSKA (reference sequence). Trimming took off 3 bases at V and 7 bases at J, with 16 bases between the two ends. CDR3 length: 14 amino acids. CDR3 amino acids: CSASGLGGGQPQHF. CDR3 DNA sequence: TGCAGTGCTAGTGGGTTAGGGGGAGGGCAGCCCCAGCATTTT.

The rearrangement links TRBV30 to TRBJ1-5; 8 bases match TRBD1. Germline values: CDR1 GTSNPN, CDR2 SVGIG (reference sequence). CDR3 length: 13 amino acids. The J segment lost 7 bases and the V segment lost 5 bases, leaving 7 bases of the junction unmatched. The CDR3 loop is CAWGMTGEQPQHF. The CDR3 coding sequence is TGTGCCTGGGGGATGACAGGGGAACAGCCCCAGCATTTT. The full variable domain, with the rest looked up from reference TRBV30 and TRBJ1-5, is SQTIHQWPATLVQPVGSPLSLECTVEGTSNPNLYWYRQAAGRGLQLLFYSVGIGQISSEVPQNLSASRPQDRQFILSSKKLLLSDSGFYLCAWGMTGEQPQHFGDGTRLSIL.

This sequence joins TRBV6-6 and TRBJ2-7; D possibly corresponds to TRBD1 (5 bases). With 10 bases removed from V and 5 bases from J, the gap between germline ends came to 15 bases. The CDR3 is 12 residues long. The germline V gene has CDR1 MNHNY and CDR2 SVGAGI (reference sequence). This CDR3 reads CATLGRGDEQYF. CDR3 sequence (DNA): TGTGCCACCTTAGGAAGGGGTGACGAGCAGTACTTC.

This chain links TRBV9 with TRBJ1-1; 7 positions match TRBD1. The CDR3 loop spans 13 amino acids. Unmatched junction bases numbered 5, after V lost 4 bases and J lost 5 bases. Looked up from germline, CDR1 is SGDLS and CDR2 is YYNGEE. In DNA form, the CDR3 reads TGTGCCAGCAGCCCAGGGGGAAGGACTGAAGCTTTCTTT. It yields the protein CASSPGGRTEAFF.

This clone showed up just a few times. The V call is TRBV7-8, the J call TRBJ1-1; 7 bases map to TRBD1. Germline V gene sequence: CDR1 SGHVS, CDR2 FQNEAQ. V dropped 6 bases and J dropped 3; count of bases not matched to a gene: 4. There are 13 residues in the CDR3. The CDR3 here is CASSPQGYTEAFF. The CDR3 nucleotides read TGTGCCAGCAGTCCACAGGGGTACACTGAAGCTTTCTTT.

The genes are TRBV6-5 and TRBJ1-1; no definite D call. CDR1 and CDR2 from the germline V gene are MNHEY and SVGAGI. The germline V and J ends were trimmed by 0 bases and 6 bases, with 8 bases remaining between them. CDR3 size: 13 residues. The CDR3 DNA reads as TGTGCCAGCAGTTACTCAGAGGTGGCTGAAGCTTTCTTT. Its protein is CASSYSEVAEAFF.

The genes are TRBV4-1 and TRBJ2-7; 8 bases are a match to TRBD1. This CDR3 is 14 amino acids long. Germline V gene sequence: CDR1 MGHRA, CDR2 YSYEKL. With V trimmed by 4 bases and J by 5 bases, 7 bases remained unmatched. Written as DNA, the CDR3 is TGCGCCAGCAGCCCGGACAGGGTTAAGGACGAGCAGTACTTC. It specifies CASSPDRVKDEQYF.

CDR3 in amino acids: CASSGTGYGYTF. Written as DNA, the CDR3 is TGTGCCAGCAGTGGGACAGGCTATGGCTACACCTTC. The chain recombines TRBV6-2 or TRBV6-3 with TRBJ1-2; 8 nucleotides line up with TRBD1. Germline lookup yields CDR1 MNHEY and CDR2 SVGEGT. The V segment lost 5 bases and the J segment 4 bases; nucleotides outside the gene matches: 0. This CDR3 spans 12 amino acids.

This chain joins TRBV21-1 and TRBJ1-1; the D call in the table, TRBD1, was not verified against the DNA. TRBV21-1 is a documented pseudogene. There are 15 residues in the CDR3. CDR3 in amino acids: CASSKAGRLNTEAFF. The CDR3 coding sequence is TGTGCCAGCAGCAAAGCTGGCAGGTTGAACACTGAAGCTTTCTTT.

Here the CDR3 DNA reads TGCAGCGTTGCCGGAGGCCTTCTTTACAATGAGCAGTTCTTC. This gives the protein CSVAGGLLYNEQFF. The chain uses TRBV29-1 and TRBJ2-1; TRBD2 might be the D (5 bases). CDR3 length equals 14 residues. Germline V gene sequence: CDR1 SQVTM, CDR2 ANQGSEA. Trimming removed 4 bases at V and 4 bases at J, with 14 bases between.

V usage is TRBV21-1 and J usage is TRBJ1-5; the D call of TRBD1 is as the table states it, not checked on the DNA. TRBV21-1 is deemed a pseudogene. The CDR3 loop spans 16 amino acids. For the CDR3, the DNA is TGTGCCAGCAGCAAAGGGAGCCAGGGAACGAATCAGCCCCAGCATTTT. Translation gives CASSKGSQGTNQPQHF.

This chain uses TRBV4-2 with TRBJ1-1, with unresolved D. Per germline, CDR1 LGHNA and CDR2 YNFKEQ. The CDR3 runs 13 residues. V was shortened by 1 base and J by 10 bases, with 13 bases between the two germline ends. The CDR3 DNA is TGTGCCAGCAGCCAAGGGGCCGGCGAGGGAGCTTTCTTT. Translated: CASSQGAGEGAFF.

The chain joins TRBV10-3 to TRBJ1-5; D is uncertain. The CDR3 has 16 residues. Trimming removed 2 bases at V and 2 bases at J, with 13 bases between. CDR1 and CDR2 (germline): ENHRY, SYGVKD. CDR3 nucleotides: TGTGCCATCAGTGAGGTCCGGGGATCGGGCAATCAGCCCCAGCATTTT. Its translation is CAISEVRGSGNQPQHF.

V is TRBV19 and J is TRBJ2-1, with D maybe TRBD2 (6 bases). V was clipped by 5 bases and J by 6 bases, with 23 bases between them. CDR1 and CDR2 (germline): LNHDA, SQIVND (reference sequence). This CDR3 spans 17 amino acids. The DNA for the CDR3 is TGTGCCAGTAGTGAGTGGGATTGGAGGGAAGACACCAATGAGCAGTTCTTC. This encodes CASSEWDWREDTNEQFF.

The J gene is TRBJ2-7, the V gene TRBV2; 7 nucleotides match TRBD1. Germline CDR1 SNHLY, CDR2 FYNNEI. This CDR3 is 15 amino acids long. V was clipped by 3 bases and J by 4 bases; unmatched bases: 9. CDR3 amino acids: CASSDFSGTAYEQYF. The CDR3 nucleotides are TGTGCCAGCAGTGACTTCTCCGGGACAGCTTACGAGCAGTACTTC.

The chain employs TRBV3-1 (or the pseudogene TRBV3-2) and TRBJ2-2; TRBD2 is a possible D gene (5 bases). Germline V gives CDR1 LGHDT, CDR2 YNNKEL (reference sequence). There are 13 residues in the CDR3. The V and J ends lost 3 bases and 9 bases respectively, with 11 bases between them. For the CDR3, the DNA is TGTGCCAGCAGCCACCAACTAGGCCGGGAGCTGTTTTTT. Translation: CASSHQLGRELFF.

The rearrangement links TRBV9 to TRBJ2-3, with 11 bases lining up with TRBD2. The CDR3 sequence is 14 residues long. Germline assignment: CDR1 SGDLS and CDR2 YYNGEE. Trimming cost V 3 bases and J 6 bases; bases outside gene matches: 3. In DNA, the CDR3 is TGTGCCAGCAGCGCCACTAGCGGGAGTGATACGCAGTATTTT. Translated, it gives CASSATSGSDTQYF.

The chain has TRBV10-3 and TRBJ2-7; TRBD2 agrees at 11 bases. Germline V gene sequence: CDR1 ENHRY, CDR2 SYGVKD. J lost 5 bases, V lost 6 bases, and 18 bases had no gene match. The CDR3 extends over 18 amino acids. CDR3 coding DNA: TGTGCCATCAGACCCGGGCCTCGACTAGCGGGATCGATTCACGAGCAGTACTTC. Translating gives CAIRPGPRLAGSIHEQYF.

V gene TRBV3-1 (or the pseudogene TRBV3-2) combines with J gene TRBJ2-5, with 16 positions matching TRBD2. CDR3 length: 15 residues. Germline CDR1 LGHDT, CDR2 YNNKEL (reference sequence). V lost 0 bases, J lost 9 bases, and 1 base stayed unmatched. The CDR3 DNA sequence: TGTGCCAGCAGCCAAGACGGGACTAGCGGGAGGGCCCAGTACTTC. Its protein is CASSQDGTSGRAQYF.

CDR3 in amino acids: CATSREGAGNGYTF. CDR3 in DNA: TGTGCCACCAGCAGAGAAGGGGCTGGGAATGGCTACACCTTC. The chain joins TRBV15 to TRBJ1-2, with D tentatively TRBD1 (5 bases). The CDR3 extends over 14 amino acids. V lost 0 bases and J 6 bases, leaving 11 bases between the germline ends. Germline loops: CDR1 LNHNV, CDR2 YYDKDF (reference sequence).

On this clone: This sample includes further DNA sequences coding for the same CDR3. The V and J genes are TRBV12-3 or TRBV12-4 and TRBJ2-5, with no clear D. CDR3 length: 13 residues. V was shortened by 0 bases and J by 2 bases, with 4 bases between the two germline ends. The CDR3 is CASSLASQETQYF. The DNA for the CDR3 is TGTGCCAGCAGTTTAGCTAGTCAAGAGACCCAGTACTTC.